A selection of T cell receptor beta chains follows, all from one sample in a study of T cell repertoires in cytomegalovirus infection. TCRdb used MiXCR to reprocess the reads, holding one entry per CDR3 protein. The data show about 340,000 distinct CDR3 sequences, with approximately 32% seen just once and 15% to 20% held by the top ten. Which antigens these TCRs recognize remains unknown. Sequencing used cultured PBMCs, obtained from culture after CMV antigen stimulation. The source is a human donor in good health (CMV status not recorded). Some clones in this sample may be carry-over from other donors' samples. Both conserved end residues are part of each CDR3. Clone size is given for some rows only: seen once, a few or many times, or a class if the clone is expanded.

j_gene	v_gene	abundance	CDR3aa
TRBJ1-2	TRBV20-1	-	CSARVGENYGYTF
TRBJ2-5	TRBV12-3/TRBV12-4	few	CASSFGGKETQYF
TRBJ2-7	TRBV25-1	few	CASSEGVQTAYEQYF
TRBJ1-5	TRBV11-2	-	CASSLDGREYSNQPQHF
TRBJ1-5	TRBV6-1	many	CATGQGSNQPQHF
TRBJ1-1	TRBV12-3/TRBV12-4	few	CASSPGREAEAFF
TRBJ1-2	TRBV7-3	few	CASSPTVPGGYTF
TRBJ1-2	TRBV7-3	-	CASSSMDSPSGYTF
TRBJ1-1	TRBV6-8	-	CASRSRGTEAFF
TRBJ2-4	TRBV19	few	CASSTEENIQYF
TRBJ1-1	TRBV6-5	-	CASFRSLNTEAFF